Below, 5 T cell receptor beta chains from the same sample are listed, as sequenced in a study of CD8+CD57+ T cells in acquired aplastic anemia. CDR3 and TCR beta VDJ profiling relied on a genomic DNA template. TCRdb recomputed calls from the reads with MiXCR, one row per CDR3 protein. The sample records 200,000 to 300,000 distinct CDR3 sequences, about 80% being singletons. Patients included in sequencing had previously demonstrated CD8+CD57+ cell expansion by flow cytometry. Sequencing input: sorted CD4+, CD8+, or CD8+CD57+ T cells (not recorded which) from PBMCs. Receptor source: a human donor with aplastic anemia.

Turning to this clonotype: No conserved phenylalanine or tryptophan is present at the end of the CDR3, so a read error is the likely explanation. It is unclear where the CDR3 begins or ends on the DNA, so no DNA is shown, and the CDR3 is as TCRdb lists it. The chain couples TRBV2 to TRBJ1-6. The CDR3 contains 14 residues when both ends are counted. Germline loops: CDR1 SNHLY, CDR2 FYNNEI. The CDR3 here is CASSAGGGHSQFHV.

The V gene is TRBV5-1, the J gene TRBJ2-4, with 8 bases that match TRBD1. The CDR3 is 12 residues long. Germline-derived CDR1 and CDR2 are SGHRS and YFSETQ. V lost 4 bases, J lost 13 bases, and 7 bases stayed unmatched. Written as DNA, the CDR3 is TGCGCCAGCAGCGCAGGGGGCGCGGGGCAGTACTTC. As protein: CASSAGGAGQYF.

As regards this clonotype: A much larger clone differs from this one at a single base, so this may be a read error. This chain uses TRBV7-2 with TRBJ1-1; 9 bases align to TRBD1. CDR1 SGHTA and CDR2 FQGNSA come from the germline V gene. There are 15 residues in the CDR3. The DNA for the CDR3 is TGTGCCAGCAGCTTAGAGGGGACAGGGAACACTGAAGATTTCTTT. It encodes CASSLEGTGNTEDFF.

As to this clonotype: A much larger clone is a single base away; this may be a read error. CDR3 loop: CASSADSASYNAPFF. The CDR3 DNA sequence: TGTGCCAGCAGCGCCGACAGCGCCTCCTATAATGCACCTTTCTTT. This rearrangement joins TRBV9 to TRBJ1-1, with D maybe TRBD1 (5 bases). The germline V and J ends were trimmed by 3 bases and 12 bases, with 24 bases remaining between them. The germline CDR1 and CDR2 sequences are SGDLS and YYNGEE. CDR3 length: 15 amino acids. The whole variable domain, filled in from reference TRBV9 and TRBJ1-1, reads DSGVTQTPKHLITATGQRVTLRCSPRSGDLSVYWYQQSLDQGLQFLIQYYNGEERAKGNILERFSAQQFPDLHSELNLSSLELGDSALYFCASSADSASYNAPFFGQGTRLTVV.

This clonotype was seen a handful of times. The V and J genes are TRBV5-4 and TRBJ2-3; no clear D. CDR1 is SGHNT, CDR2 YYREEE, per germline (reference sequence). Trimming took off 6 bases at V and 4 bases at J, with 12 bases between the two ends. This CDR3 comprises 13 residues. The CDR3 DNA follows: TGTGCCAGCACCGACGGCCCGGCAGATACGCAGTATTTT. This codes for CASTDGPADTQYF.